Listed here is a single TCR beta chain. Its antigen is not known. This record comes from a study of early stage breast cancer tumors. Each sample had two DNA replicates, around 0.45 ug blood or about 1.5 ug tissue. Repertoires were generated with immunoSEQ multiplex PCR, while TCRdb's copy carries only in-frame clones and drops some. Here the sample spans approximately 30,000 clones, under 60% being singletons. Study outcomes and limitations: Chain pairing and CD4, CD8 or FOXP3 expression were not captured.

CDR1 is MNHNS, CDR2 SASEGT, per germline. This CDR3 comprises 18 residues. The trim removed 1 base at V and 5 bases at J, leaving 11 bases unmatched. The sequence was collected from a person in their fifties or sixties with breast cancer. Source material: breast tumor tissue. The V gene is TRBV6-1, the J gene TRBJ2-2; 9 positions agree with TRBD2. The CDR3 region is CASSEGSFSGRRTGELFF. DNA for the CDR3: TGTGCCAGCAGTGAAGGGTCTTTTAGCGGGAGACGTACCGGGGAGCTGTTTTTT.